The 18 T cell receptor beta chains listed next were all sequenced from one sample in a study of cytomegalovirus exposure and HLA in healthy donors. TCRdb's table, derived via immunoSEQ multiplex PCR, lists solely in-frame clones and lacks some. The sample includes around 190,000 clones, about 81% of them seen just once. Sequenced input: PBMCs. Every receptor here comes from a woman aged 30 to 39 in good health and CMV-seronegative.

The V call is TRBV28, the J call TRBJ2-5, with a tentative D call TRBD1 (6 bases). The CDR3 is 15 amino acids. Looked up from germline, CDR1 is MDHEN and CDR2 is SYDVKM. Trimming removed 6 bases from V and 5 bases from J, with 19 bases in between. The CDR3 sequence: CASRTQGFSWETQYF. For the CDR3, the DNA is TGTGCCAGCAGGACCCAGGGGTTCTCTTGGGAGACCCAGTACTTC.

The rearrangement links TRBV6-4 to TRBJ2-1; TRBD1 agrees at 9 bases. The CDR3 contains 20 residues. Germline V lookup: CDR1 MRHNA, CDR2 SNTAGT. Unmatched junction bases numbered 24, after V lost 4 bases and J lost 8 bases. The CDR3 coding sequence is TGTGCCAGCAGTGGGACAGGGGTGAACACGGCGGCACTACATCGGGATGAGCAGTTCTTC. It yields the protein CASSGTGVNTAALHRDEQFF.

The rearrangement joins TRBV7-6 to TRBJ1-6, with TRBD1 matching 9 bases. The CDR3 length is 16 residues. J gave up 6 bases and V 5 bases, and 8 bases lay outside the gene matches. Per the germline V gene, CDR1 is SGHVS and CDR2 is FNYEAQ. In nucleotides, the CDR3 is TGTGCCAGCAGCAAGGGGACAGGGCCTTCTAATTCACCCCTCCACTTT. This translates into CASSKGTGPSNSPLHF.

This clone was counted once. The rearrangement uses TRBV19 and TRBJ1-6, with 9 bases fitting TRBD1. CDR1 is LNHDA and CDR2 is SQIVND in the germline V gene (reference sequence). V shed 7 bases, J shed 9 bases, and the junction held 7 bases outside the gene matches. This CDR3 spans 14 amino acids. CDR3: CASTQGQGFSPLHF. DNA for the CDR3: TGTGCCAGTACCCAGGGACAGGGTTTTTCACCCCTCCACTTT. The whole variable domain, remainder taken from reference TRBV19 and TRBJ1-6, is DGGITQSPKYLFRKEGQNVTLSCEQNLNHDAMYWYRQDPGQGLRLIYYSQIVNDFQKGDIAEGYSVSREKKESFPLTVTSAQKNPTAFYLCASTQGQGFSPLHFGNGTRLTVT.

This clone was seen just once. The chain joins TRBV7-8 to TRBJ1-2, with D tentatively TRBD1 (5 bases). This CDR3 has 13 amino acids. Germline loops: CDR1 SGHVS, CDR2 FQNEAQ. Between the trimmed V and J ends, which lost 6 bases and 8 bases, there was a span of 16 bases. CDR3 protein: CASRAGPLRGYTF. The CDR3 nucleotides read TGTGCCAGCAGAGCGGGACCGTTGAGGGGCTACACCTTC.

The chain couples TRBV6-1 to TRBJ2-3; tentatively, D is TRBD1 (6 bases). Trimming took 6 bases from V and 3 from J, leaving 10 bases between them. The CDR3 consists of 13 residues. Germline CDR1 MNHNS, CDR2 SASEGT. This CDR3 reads CASRHRETDTQYF. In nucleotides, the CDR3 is TGTGCCAGCAGACACAGGGAGACAGATACGCAGTATTTT.

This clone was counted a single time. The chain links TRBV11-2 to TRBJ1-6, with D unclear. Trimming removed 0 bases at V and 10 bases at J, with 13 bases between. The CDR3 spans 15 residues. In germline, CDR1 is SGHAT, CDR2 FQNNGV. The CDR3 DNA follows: TGTGCCAGCAGCTTAGATGGTAGTAGCGGATCACCCCTCCACTTT. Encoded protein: CASSLDGSSGSPLHF.

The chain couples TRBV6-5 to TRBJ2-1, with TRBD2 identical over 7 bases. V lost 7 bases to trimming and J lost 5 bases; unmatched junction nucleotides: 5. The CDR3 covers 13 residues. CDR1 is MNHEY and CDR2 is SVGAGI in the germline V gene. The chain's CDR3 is CASMLAEHNEQFF. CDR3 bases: TGTGCCAGCATGCTAGCGGAGCACAATGAGCAGTTCTTC.

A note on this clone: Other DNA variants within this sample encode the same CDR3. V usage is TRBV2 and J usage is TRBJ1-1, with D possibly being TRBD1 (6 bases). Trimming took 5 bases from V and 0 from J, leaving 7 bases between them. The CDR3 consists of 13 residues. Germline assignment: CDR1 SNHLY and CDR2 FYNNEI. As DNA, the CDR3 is TGTGCCAGCAGTCAGGGGATGAACACTGAAGCTTTCTTT. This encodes CASSQGMNTEAFF.

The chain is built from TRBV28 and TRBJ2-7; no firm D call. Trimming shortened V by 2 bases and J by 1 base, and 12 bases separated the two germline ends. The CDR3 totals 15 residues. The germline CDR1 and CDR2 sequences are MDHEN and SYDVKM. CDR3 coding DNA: TGTGCCAGCAGTTTAGTGGGCGCAGGTTCCTACGAGCAGTACTTC. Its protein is CASSLVGAGSYEQYF.

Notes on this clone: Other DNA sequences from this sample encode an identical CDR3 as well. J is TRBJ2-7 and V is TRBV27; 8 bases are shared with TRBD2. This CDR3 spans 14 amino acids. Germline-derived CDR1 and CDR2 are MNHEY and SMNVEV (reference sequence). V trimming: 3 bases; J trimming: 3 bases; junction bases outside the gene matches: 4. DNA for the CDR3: TGTGCCAGCAGTTTTGGGACTAGTGGCTACGAGCAGTACTTC. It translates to CASSFGTSGYEQYF.

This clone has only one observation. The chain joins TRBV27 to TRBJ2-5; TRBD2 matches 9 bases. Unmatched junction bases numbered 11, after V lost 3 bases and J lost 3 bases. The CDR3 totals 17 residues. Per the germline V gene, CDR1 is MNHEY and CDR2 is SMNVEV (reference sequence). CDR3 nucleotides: TGTGCCAGCAGTTTTTCCCTCGAGACTAGCGGTAAAGAGACCCAGTACTTC. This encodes CASSFSLETSGKETQYF.

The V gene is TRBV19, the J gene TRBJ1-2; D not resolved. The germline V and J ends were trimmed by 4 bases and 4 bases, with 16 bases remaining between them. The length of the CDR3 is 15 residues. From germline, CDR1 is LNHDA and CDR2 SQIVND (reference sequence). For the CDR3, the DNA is TGTGCCAGTAGTACCTTCTCGTCAGGAAGCTATGGCTACACCTTC. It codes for CASSTFSSGSYGYTF.

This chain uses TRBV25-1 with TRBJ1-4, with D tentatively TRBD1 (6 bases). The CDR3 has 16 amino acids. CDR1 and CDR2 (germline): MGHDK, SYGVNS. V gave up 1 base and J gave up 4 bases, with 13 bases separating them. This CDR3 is CASSESGAGLNEKLFF. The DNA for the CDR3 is TGTGCCAGCAGTGAATCAGGGGCAGGTCTTAATGAAAAACTGTTTTTT.

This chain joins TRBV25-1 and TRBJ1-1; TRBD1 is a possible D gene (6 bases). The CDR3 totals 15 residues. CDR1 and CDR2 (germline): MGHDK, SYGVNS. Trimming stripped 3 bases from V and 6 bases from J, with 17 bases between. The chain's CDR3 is CASSDSLRQVAEAFF. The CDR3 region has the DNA TGTGCCAGCAGTGATTCCCTCAGACAGGTTGCTGAAGCTTTCTTT.

DNA of the CDR3: TGTGCCAGCAGTTATAGCGGGGGCTACTCCTCCTACGAGCAGTACTTC. It encodes CASSYSGGYSSYEQYF. The rearrangement uses TRBV6-5 and TRBJ2-7; 9 bases fit TRBD2. This CDR3 is built from 16 residues. Losses at the gene ends were 3 bases for V and 0 bases for J; bases not matched to a gene: 6. Germline-derived CDR1 and CDR2 are MNHEY and SVGAGI.

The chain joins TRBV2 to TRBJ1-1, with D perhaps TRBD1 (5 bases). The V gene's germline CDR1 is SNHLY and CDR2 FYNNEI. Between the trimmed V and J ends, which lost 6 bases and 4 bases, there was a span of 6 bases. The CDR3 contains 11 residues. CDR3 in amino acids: CASRGGTEAFF. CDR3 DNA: TGTGCCAGCAGGGGGGGCACTGAAGCTTTCTTT.

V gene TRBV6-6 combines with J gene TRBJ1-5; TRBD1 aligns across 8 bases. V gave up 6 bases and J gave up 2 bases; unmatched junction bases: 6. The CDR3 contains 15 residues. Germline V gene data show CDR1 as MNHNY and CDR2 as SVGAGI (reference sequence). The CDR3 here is CASSQDRGRNQPQHF. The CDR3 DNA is TGTGCCAGCAGCCAAGACAGGGGCCGCAATCAGCCCCAGCATTTT.